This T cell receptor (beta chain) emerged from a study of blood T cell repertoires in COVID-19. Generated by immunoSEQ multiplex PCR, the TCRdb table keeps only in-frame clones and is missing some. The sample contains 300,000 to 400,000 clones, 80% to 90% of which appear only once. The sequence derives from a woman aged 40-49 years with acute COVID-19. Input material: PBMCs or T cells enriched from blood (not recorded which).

In DNA, the CDR3 is TGCAGTGCTAGTCTTGGACTAGCGGGGACAGATACGCAGTATTTT. Its protein is CSASLGLAGTDTQYF. V usage is TRBV20-1 and J usage is TRBJ2-3; 12 bases are shared with TRBD2. Germline loops: CDR1 DFQATT, CDR2 SNEGSKA (reference sequence). The V gene end was trimmed by 3 bases and the J gene end by 3 bases; junction bases not matched to a gene: 4. The CDR3 covers 15 residues.